The 27 T cell receptor beta chains given below trace back to one sample, sequenced in a study of identical twins. MiXCR, run by TCRdb on the 5' RACE reads, gives a single entry per CDR3 protein. Of hundreds of thousands of distinct CDR3 sequences in the sample, about 12% were seen once. The sample was also linked to a second study, of yellow fever vaccine responses in identical twins.

What was sequenced was PBMCs. All receptors come from a woman aged 18-29 years in good health.

The rearrangement uses TRBV6-1 and TRBJ2-1; 9 bases match TRBD2. V was clipped by 2 bases and J by 6 bases; unmatched bases: 5. From germline, CDR1 is MNHNS and CDR2 SASEGT. The CDR3 sequence is 15 residues long. The CDR3 loop reads CASSEIGGGGNEQFF. The DNA for the CDR3 is TGTGCCAGCAGTGAAATAGGCGGGGGGGGCAATGAGCAGTTCTTC.

This clonotype showed up just a few times. The V gene is TRBV10-3, the J gene TRBJ2-1; tentative D call: TRBD1 (6 bases). Germline CDR1 and CDR2: ENHRY and SYGVKD. This CDR3 is 14 amino acids long. With 6 bases removed from V and 0 bases from J, the gap between germline ends came to 9 bases. The CDR3 is CAIRGQSSYNEQFF. CDR3 nucleotide sequence: TGTGCCATCAGGGGACAAAGCTCCTACAATGAGCAGTTCTTC.

The rearrangement uses TRBV4-1 and TRBJ2-5; 9 nucleotides match TRBD2. The CDR3 runs to 17 residues. Unmatched junction bases numbered 15, after V lost 5 bases and J lost 5 bases. Germline lookup yields CDR1 MGHRA and CDR2 YSYEKL. The CDR3 DNA sequence: TGCGCCAGCAGCAAATACCGGGGTAGCGGGAGTGGTGAGACCCAGTACTTC. This sequence encodes CASSKYRGSGSGETQYF.

This clonotype was observed at least ten times. This sequence joins TRBV29-1 and TRBJ2-7; TRBD1 matches at 7 bases. Germline V lookup: CDR1 SQVTM, CDR2 ANQGSEA. CDR3 length: 13 amino acids. V gave up 6 bases and J gave up 4 bases; unmatched junction bases: 9. CDR3 sequence (DNA): TGCAGCGTCGCCCGGGACAGCTCTTACGAGCAGTACTTC. Encoded protein: CSVARDSSYEQYF.

This clonotype appeared a few times. This chain links TRBV3-1 with TRBJ2-5; D possibly corresponds to TRBD2 (7 bases). Per the germline V gene, CDR1 is LGHDT and CDR2 is YNNKEL (reference sequence). This CDR3 has 16 amino acids. V was cut by 2 bases and J by 3 bases, with 16 bases left in between. For the CDR3, the DNA is TGTGCCAGCAGCCAATATACGGGGGCGGGGGAAGAGACCCAGTACTTC. This translates into CASSQYTGAGEETQYF.

This clonotype was picked up many times. The V call is TRBV9, the J call TRBJ2-1; 7 bases align to TRBD2. Germline CDR1 SGDLS, CDR2 YYNGEE. J lost 0 bases, V lost 7 bases, and 4 bases had no gene match. This CDR3 has 14 residues. The CDR3 DNA is TGTGCCAGCGGGGGGGTAAGCTCCTACAATGAGCAGTTCTTC. As protein: CASGGVSSYNEQFF.

This clonotype has more than one count but fewer than ten. The rearrangement links TRBV29-1 to TRBJ2-6; no clear D gene. Germline loops: CDR1 SQVTM, CDR2 ANQGSEA. The ends were cut back, 5 bases at V and 0 bases at J, with 14 bases in the middle. There are 16 residues in the CDR3. CDR3 residues: CSVSELGSSGANVLTF. The DNA of the CDR3 is TGCAGCGTTTCTGAACTGGGCAGCTCTGGGGCCAACGTCCTGACTTTC.

The chain recombines TRBV12-3 or TRBV12-4 with TRBJ2-7, with D uncertain. The germline V and J ends were trimmed by 5 bases and 1 base, with 12 bases remaining between them. The CDR3 totals 14 residues. CDR3 residues: CASSQVAGSYEQYF. The CDR3, as DNA: TGTGCCAGCAGTCAAGTGGCTGGGTCCTACGAGCAGTACTTC.

This clonotype appeared many times. CDR3 protein: CASSPGLAGGSNEQFF. The CDR3 DNA is TGTGCCAGCAGCCCGGGACTAGCGGGGGGTTCAAATGAGCAGTTCTTC. The chain combines TRBV7-9 with TRBJ2-1; 15 positions agree with TRBD2. CDR1 and CDR2 (germline): SEHNR, FQNEAQ (reference sequence). J gave up 7 bases and V 5 bases, and 6 bases lay outside the gene matches. This CDR3 region has 16 residues.

Only a few counts were recorded for this clonotype. CDR3 DNA: TGTGCCAGCAGTGACTCGAGGACGACTACAGATACGCAGTATTTT. As protein: CASSDSRTTTDTQYF. This chain uses TRBV6-4 with TRBJ2-3, with D unclear. Germline values: CDR1 MRHNA, CDR2 SNTAGT. The CDR3 spans 15 residues. V lost 0 bases and J lost 3, with 10 bases in between.

The gene calls are TRBV2 and TRBJ2-5, with TRBD1 as a possible D gene (6 bases). The CDR3 sequence is 14 residues long. Germline V CDR1 and CDR2: SNHLY, FYNNEI. V was trimmed by 6 bases and J by 8 bases, leaving 19 bases between them. The CDR3 protein is CASRPDSVRFTQYF. The CDR3 nucleotides are TGTGCCAGCAGACCGGACAGTGTAAGGTTCACCCAGTACTTC.

This clonotype has a handful of counts. The chain carries TRBV5-1 and TRBJ2-7, with 8 bases lining up with TRBD1. There are 14 residues in the CDR3. V gave up 4 bases and J gave up 4 bases; unmatched junction bases: 7. The germline V gene encodes CDR1 SGHRS and CDR2 YFSETQ. The CDR3 region is CASSPTGASYEQYF. The DNA of the CDR3 is TGCGCCAGCAGCCCGACAGGGGCGTCGTACGAGCAGTACTTC.

There are a few counts of this clonotype. The chain employs TRBV10-2 and TRBJ2-1; D remains ambiguous. Germline V gene data show CDR1 as WSHSY and CDR2 as SAAADI. This CDR3 is 16 amino acids long. The ends were cut back, 5 bases at V and 3 bases at J, with 17 bases in the middle. In DNA, the CDR3 is TGCGCCAGCAGTTCCGAGGCCATGGGGTTCTACAATGAGCAGTTCTTC. This translates into CASSSEAMGFYNEQFF.

This clonotype has more than one count but fewer than ten. CDR3 in amino acids: CASSPQRNTIYF. As DNA, the CDR3 is TGTGCCAGCTCACCACAAAGGAACACCATATATTTT. The chain joins TRBV18 to TRBJ1-3; no definite D call. The CDR3 runs 12 residues. V lost 1 base to trimming and J lost 7 bases, with 5 bases between them. From germline, CDR1 is KGHSH and CDR2 LQKENI.

This clonotype was observed a few times. This chain joins TRBV20-1 and TRBJ2-7; D is undetermined. The CDR3 is 12 residues long. CDR1 and CDR2 (germline): DFQATT, SNEGSKA (reference sequence). V dropped 3 bases and J dropped 0 bases, with 6 bases sitting between them. The CDR3 region is CSARTDSYEQYV. The CDR3 DNA reads TGCAGTGCTAGGACGGACTCCTACGAGCAGTACGTC.

This clonotype has a handful of counts. J is TRBJ2-1 and V is TRBV27, with TRBD2 identical over 8 bases. Looked up from germline, CDR1 is MNHEY and CDR2 is SMNVEV (reference sequence). V was clipped by 6 bases and J by 0 bases; unmatched bases: 7. CDR3 length: 16 amino acids. The CDR3 loop reads CASRHGGGSSYNEQFF. The CDR3 DNA reads as TGTGCCAGCAGGCACGGGGGGGGGAGCTCCTACAATGAGCAGTTCTTC.

The chain couples TRBV6-5 to TRBJ2-1; D assignment may be TRBD1 or TRBD2 (6 bases each). This CDR3 spans 14 amino acids. Per germline, CDR1 MNHEY and CDR2 SVGAGI. V gave up 1 base and J gave up 8 bases, with 12 bases separating them. The DNA of the CDR3 is TGTGCCAGCAGTTACTTCCCGGGGGCGTATGAGCAGTTCTTC. Translating gives CASSYFPGAYEQFF.

This clonotype was picked up a small number of times. The V call is TRBV15, the J call TRBJ2-3; D gene unclear. Trimming pared 0 bases from V and 1 base from J, leaving 8 bases between. The CDR3 has 15 amino acids. Per germline, CDR1 LNHNV and CDR2 YYDKDF (reference sequence). The CDR3, as DNA: TGTGCCACCAGCAGAGATCCCATCCGCACAGATACGCAGTATTTT. Its protein product is CATSRDPIRTDTQYF.

This clonotype was counted between two and nine times. The CDR3 DNA is TGCAGTGCTAGTTACAGGGGCTCGAACACTGAAGCTTTCTTT. Its translation: CSASYRGSNTEAFF. V usage is TRBV20-1 and J usage is TRBJ1-1, with 7 bases fitting TRBD1. The V segment lost 3 bases and the J segment 1 base; nucleotides outside the gene matches: 5. CDR3 length: 14 amino acids. Per the germline V gene, CDR1 is DFQATT and CDR2 is SNEGSKA (reference sequence).

The sample holds many counts of this clonotype. The rearrangement links TRBV9 to TRBJ2-7; 7 nucleotides agree with TRBD2. The CDR3 has 14 residues. V lost 0 bases, J lost 4 bases, and 4 bases stayed unmatched. The germline V gene has CDR1 SGDLS and CDR2 YYNGEE. The DNA for the CDR3 is TGTGCCAGCAGCGTAGGCGGGAGCGGTTACGAGCAGTACTTC. Translated, it gives CASSVGGSGYEQYF. Based on the CDR3 plus reference TRBV9 and TRBJ2-7, the full variable domain is DSGVTQTPKHLITATGQRVTLRCSPRSGDLSVYWYQQSLDQGLQFLIQYYNGEERAKGNILERFSAQQFPDLHSELNLSSLELGDSALYFCASSVGGSGYEQYFGPGTRLTVT.

This clonotype has more than one count but fewer than ten. V gene TRBV3-1 combines with J gene TRBJ2-1; no clear D gene. The CDR3 is 13 amino acids. The germline V gene encodes CDR1 LGHDT and CDR2 YNNKEL (reference sequence). V lost 0 bases, J lost 12 bases, and 12 bases lay in between. The CDR3 nucleotides are TGTGCCAGCAGCCAAGATCTAAACGCAGGGCAGTTCTTC. It specifies CASSQDLNAGQFF.

The chain combines TRBV3-1 with TRBJ2-5; 9 bases align to TRBD2. The length of the CDR3 is 16 residues. V gave up 3 bases and J gave up 2 bases; unmatched junction bases: 7. Germline V gene data show CDR1 as LGHDT and CDR2 as YNNKEL (reference sequence). The DNA of the CDR3 is TGTGCCAGCAGCCACGGGGAGCGGGGGGCGCAAGAGACCCAGTACTTC. The encoded protein is CASSHGERGAQETQYF.

This clonotype has only a few counts. The rearrangement joins TRBV5-5 to TRBJ2-7, with TRBD2 identical over 9 bases. The V segment lost 5 bases and the J segment 3 bases; nucleotides outside the gene matches: 6. This CDR3 is built from 14 residues. The germline V gene has CDR1 SGHKS and CDR2 YYEKEE (reference sequence). This CDR3 is CASSHGTSSYEQYF. In nucleotides, the CDR3 is TGTGCCAGCAGTCATGGGACTAGCAGCTACGAGCAGTACTTC.

This clonotype was counted many times. The chain employs TRBV10-3 and TRBJ1-2; unclear D gene. V was shortened by 2 bases and J by 4 bases, with 11 bases between the two germline ends. Germline values: CDR1 ENHRY, CDR2 SYGVKD. CDR3 size: 14 residues. The DNA of the CDR3 is TGTGCCATCAGTGAGGGAAAAGAGATCTATGGCTACACCTTC. It encodes CAISEGKEIYGYTF.

This clonotype was counted at least ten times. The J gene is TRBJ1-1, the V gene TRBV5-1; 8 bases align to TRBD1. This CDR3 is 12 amino acids long. The V gene end was trimmed by 4 bases and the J gene end by 8 bases; junction bases not matched to a gene: 4. Germline CDR1 is SGHRS and CDR2 is YFSETQ. As DNA, the CDR3 is TGCGCCAGCAGCGCTGGACAGGGAGAAGCTTTCTTT. Its translation is CASSAGQGEAFF.

This sequence joins TRBV2 and TRBJ2-7; 9 positions match TRBD1. V shed 0 bases, J shed 6 bases, and the junction held 9 bases outside the gene matches. CDR3 size: 16 residues. CDR1 and CDR2 (germline): SNHLY, FYNNEI. CDR3 sequence (DNA): TGTGCCAGCAGTGAAGCGCTTACAGGGGGCAATCTCGAGCAGTACTTC. Its protein is CASSEALTGGNLEQYF.

This chain joins TRBV7-9 and TRBJ2-3; 8 nucleotides match TRBD1. From germline, CDR1 is SEHNR and CDR2 FQNEAQ (reference sequence). V gave up 1 base and J gave up 5 bases; unmatched junction bases: 2. The CDR3 has 14 residues. The CDR3 loop is CASSLGQGQDTQYF. Written as DNA, the CDR3 is TGTGCCAGCAGCTTAGGACAGGGGCAAGATACGCAGTATTTT. The whole variable domain, filled in from reference TRBV7-9 and TRBJ2-3, reads DTGVSQNPRHKITKRGQNVTFRCDPISEHNRLYWYRQTLGQGPEFLTYFQNEAQLEKSRLLSDRFSAERPKGSFSTLEIQRTEQGDSAMYLCASSLGQGQDTQYFGPGTRLTVL.